Listed below are T cell receptor beta chains from one sample, sequenced in a study of response to subunit inactivated influenza vaccine. TCRdb redid the calling of the RT-PCR reads with MiXCR, one entry per CDR3 protein. The sample records fewer than 600,000 distinct CDR3 sequences, around 7.7% being singletons. The input for sequencing was PBMCs from blood, taken approximately 25 months after vaccination. These TCRs come from a man aged 50-75 years who received an inactivated influenza vaccine. CDR3s include the opening cysteine and the closing phenylalanine or tryptophan. A D gene is named only where the DNA matches it firmly. Clone sizes are given selectively: once, few, many, or a class where the clone is expanded.

>TRBJ2-7|15|TRBD2|TRBV4-3|-
TGCGCCAGCAGCTTTTCTAGCGGGAGATTTGGTGAGCAGTACTTC
CASSFSSGRFGEQYF
>TRBJ2-7|13|-|TRBV12-3/TRBV12-4|many
TGTGCCAGCAGTTTGGGGATCGGGTCCGAGCAGTACTTC
CASSLGIGSEQYF
>TRBJ2-1|17|TRBD2|TRBV4-2|-
TGTGCCAGCAGCCAAGATCTAGCGGGGGGGCGGTACAATGAGCAGTTCTTC
CASSQDLAGGRYNEQFF
>TRBJ2-2|16|TRBD2|TRBV12-3/TRBV12-4|many
TGTGCCAGCAGTTTATCGAGCGGGGGGCCCCCCGGGGAGCTGTTTTTT
CASSLSSGGPPGELFF
>TRBJ2-7|15|TRBD1|TRBV30|many
TGTGCAACGGGACGAGGGACAGGGATTATCTACGAGCAGTACTTC
CATGRGTGIIYEQYF
>TRBJ2-3|17|TRBD2|TRBV5-1|few
TGCGCCAGCAGCTCGCTCCTAGCGGGAATTGGAACAGATACGCAGTATTTT
CASSSLLAGIGTDTQYF
>TRBJ2-5|16|TRBD1|TRBV11-1|few
TGTGCCAGCAGCTTGGACCCCGGGACAGGGGAGGAGACCCAGTACTTC
CASSLDPGTGEETQYF
>TRBJ2-7|12|-|TRBV10-2|few
TGCGCCAGCAGTGAGATAAATTACGAGCAGTACTTC
CASSEINYEQYF
>TRBJ2-3|16|-|TRBV5-1|few
TGCGCCAGCAGCTTGTTTGAGGCTTTCCGCACAGATACGCAGTATTTT
CASSLFEAFRTDTQYF
>TRBJ1-1|13|-|TRBV7-6|-
TGTGCCAGCAGCTCGGGACCCATCGCTGAAGCTTTCTTT
CASSSGPIAEAFF
>TRBJ2-3|13|-|TRBV28|few
TGTGCCAGCAATCTTTTTAGGCTGGATACGCAGTATTTT
CASNLFRLDTQYF
>TRBJ2-7|16|-|TRBV28|-
TGTGCCAGCAGTTTCGGTGGGAGACTAATCGGATACGAGCAGTACTTC
CASSFGGRLIGYEQYF
>TRBJ2-2|14|-|TRBV6-5|many
TGTGCCAGCAGTTACCGGGGCGTCTCCGGGGAGCTGTTTTTT
CASSYRGVSGELFF
>TRBJ2-7|14|TRBD1|TRBV3-1|many
TGTGCCAGCAGCCGCCTCACAGGGGTCTACGAGCAGTACTTC
CASSRLTGVYEQYF
>TRBJ1-1|13|-|TRBV11-2|many
TGTGCCAGCAGCTTAGATCGGGGGGCGCAAGCTTTCTTT
CASSLDRGAQAFF
>TRBJ1-1|13|-|TRBV20-1|few
TGCAGTGCCGCCCGGCGGTGGAACACTGAAGCTTTCTTT
CSAARRWNTEAFF
>TRBJ2-3|16|-|TRBV6-5|many
TGTGCCAGCAGTTACTCGACGGTAGAGGGCACAGATACGCAGTATTTT
CASSYSTVEGTDTQYF
>TRBJ2-1|15|-|TRBV13|few
TGTGCCAGCAGCCACCGGGACTTAGGGGTTCATGAGCAGTTCTTC
CASSHRDLGVHEQFF
>TRBJ1-1|13|-|TRBV5-4|many
TGTGCCAGCAGCTTGCCCAACCGCGATGAAGCTTTCTTT
CASSLPNRDEAFF
>TRBJ2-5|19|-|TRBV10-3|few
TGTGCCATCAGTGCCTACCTTGGGGCAGACCGGACCATGGGAGAGACCCAGTACTTC
CAISAYLGADRTMGETQYF
>TRBJ2-3|16|TRBD2|TRBV28|-
TGTGCCAGCAGTTTGTCCGCGGGGGGGCCGCCAGATACGCAGTATTTT
CASSLSAGGPPDTQYF
>TRBJ1-4|16|-|TRBV4-2|many
TGTGCCAGCAGCCAAGGGAGTTTTTCGGCGAATGAAAAACTGTTTTTT
CASSQGSFSANEKLFF
>TRBJ2-2|14|TRBD2|TRBV27|few
TGTGCCAGCAGTTTATTGAGGGGAGGGGGGGAGCTGTTTTTT
CASSLLRGGGELFF
>TRBJ2-3|13|-|TRBV10-3|-
TGTGCCATCAGGGGACCGGGGGCAGATACGCAGTATTTT
CAIRGPGADTQYF
>TRBJ2-5|15|-|TRBV7-8|-
TGTGCCAGCAGCGTAGGGGGAGGCACCCAGGAGACCCAGTACTTC
CASSVGGGTQETQYF
>TRBJ2-4|19|TRBD2|TRBV2|-
TGTGCCAGCAGTGATCAGGCAGGGCCGGGACTAGCGACCAAAAACATTCAGTACTTC
CASSDQAGPGLATKNIQYF
>TRBJ2-2|15|-|TRBV7-9|many
TGTGCCAGCAGCTTAGCGGCGGGGTTACTCGGGGAGCTGTTTTTT
CASSLAAGLLGELFF
>TRBJ1-6|15|-|TRBV15|-
TGTGCCACCAGCAGAGATTCGGGGGGCTATTCACCCCTCCACTTT
CATSRDSGGYSPLHF
>TRBJ1-4|14|-|TRBV12-3/TRBV12-4|many
TGTGCCAGCAGTCTAGGACACCAAAATGAAAAACTGTTTTTT
CASSLGHQNEKLFF
>TRBJ1-2|13|TRBD1|TRBV12-3/TRBV12-4|many
TGTGCCAGCAGTTCTGGGACAGGACTTAGCTACACCTTC
CASSSGTGLSYTF
>TRBJ2-7|15|TRBD1|TRBV27|-
TGTGCCAGCAGTACCAGACAGGGGGCCAACTACGAGCAGTACTTC
CASSTRQGANYEQYF
>TRBJ2-7|15|TRBD2|TRBV11-2|many
TGTGCCAGCAGCTTTAGCGGGGGGAACTCCTACGAGCAGTACTTC
CASSFSGGNSYEQYF